The clone carrying this TCR beta chain was recorded only once. Its antigen remains unidentified. The assay was immunoSEQ multiplex PCR, and TCRdb's table has in-frame clones only and misses some. The sample includes around 1.9 million clones, roughly 95% of them seen just once. This CDR3 is built from 14 residues. The V and J ends lost 2 bases and 1 base respectively, with 8 bases between them. Germline values: CDR1 SGHDN, CDR2 FVKESK. This sample was taken from a study of shared clonotypes between healthy human individuals. Broader study findings: Rarefaction showed that sequencing of sorted subsets was incomplete (despite large depth). Donor scarcity curtailed the genetic and exposure-history diversity represented herein.

As defined, naive CD8 cells were CD45RO-negative and positively selected for CCR7, with terminally differentiated effector memory CD45RA+ cells excluded. The donors were adults (healthy and HIV-negative) with no recent acute infections or vaccinations. This chain uses TRBV14 with TRBJ1-1; D uncertain. The source material was naive CD8+ T cells from PBMCs. This TCR derives from a man in his late teens or twenties in good health. Some clones in this sample may be carry-over from other donors' samples. CDR3 bases: TGTGCCAGCAGCCAACGGTTCCAGAACACTGAAGCTTTCTTT. Protein: CASSQRFQNTEAFF.